This TCR beta chain is drawn from a study of a mutant IDH1 vaccine in newly diagnosed glioma. Turning to the study itself: Patients underwent eight vaccinations, which took place in weeks 1, 3, 5, 7, 11, 15, 19 and 23. Earlier treatment was radiotherapy, temozolomide, or both, with most getting both.

Method: immunoSEQ multiplex PCR; TCRdb's copy keeps in-frame clones and lacks some. The sample gives around 38,000 clones, about 80% of which show up once; 24% is in the top ten. The sample's time point: week 5, during vaccination. Mutant IDH1 20-mer peptide, at 300 ug, made up each vaccine dose, with topical imiquimod. Astrocytomas found in donors were new, WHO grade 3 or 4, IDH1-mutant and ATRX-lost. As to this clone: Its antigen is unidentified.

The CDR3 contains 15 residues. V shed 5 bases and J shed 5 bases, with 13 bases lying between them. Germline lookup yields CDR1 SEHNR and CDR2 FQNEAQ (reference sequence). The sequence was collected from a man aged 25 to 40 with glioma. The chain combines TRBV7-9 with TRBJ1-6; D gene unclear. The sample in question was PBMCs, obtained from a glioma patient whose treatment included an IDH1 peptide vaccine. DNA for the CDR3: TGTGCCAGCAGCCCCAGGAATGTAGATAATTCACCCCTCCACTTT. Its translation is CASSPRNVDNSPLHF.